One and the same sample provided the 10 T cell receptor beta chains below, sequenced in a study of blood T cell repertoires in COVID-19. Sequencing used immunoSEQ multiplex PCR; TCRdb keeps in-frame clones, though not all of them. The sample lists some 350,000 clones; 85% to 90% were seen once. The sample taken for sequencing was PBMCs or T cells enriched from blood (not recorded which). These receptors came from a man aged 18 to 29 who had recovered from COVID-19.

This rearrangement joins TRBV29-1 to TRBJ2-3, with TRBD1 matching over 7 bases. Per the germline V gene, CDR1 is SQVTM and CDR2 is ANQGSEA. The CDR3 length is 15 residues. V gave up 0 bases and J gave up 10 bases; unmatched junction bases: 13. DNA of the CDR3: TGCAGCGTTGAAGAGCCACAGGGGCGGGTTTGGGCGCAGTATTTT. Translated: CSVEEPQGRVWAQYF.

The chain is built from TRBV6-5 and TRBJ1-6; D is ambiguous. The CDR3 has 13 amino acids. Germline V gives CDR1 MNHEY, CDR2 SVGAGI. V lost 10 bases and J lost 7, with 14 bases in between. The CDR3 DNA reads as TGTGCCACCGGGTTAGTACGCAATTCACCCCTCCACTTT. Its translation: CATGLVRNSPLHF.

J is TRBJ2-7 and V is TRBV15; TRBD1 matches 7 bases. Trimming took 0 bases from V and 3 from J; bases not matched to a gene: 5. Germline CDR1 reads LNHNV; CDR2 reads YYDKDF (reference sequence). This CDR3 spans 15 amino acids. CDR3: CATSRDNAGGYEQYF. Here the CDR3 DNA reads TGTGCCACCAGCAGAGATAACGCAGGGGGCTACGAGCAGTACTTC.

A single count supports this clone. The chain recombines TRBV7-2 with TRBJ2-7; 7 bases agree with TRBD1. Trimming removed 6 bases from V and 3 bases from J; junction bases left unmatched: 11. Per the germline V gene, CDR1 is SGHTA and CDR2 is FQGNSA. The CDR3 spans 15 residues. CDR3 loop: CASRTRQGGGYEQYF. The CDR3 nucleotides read TGTGCCAGCAGAACGAGACAGGGTGGAGGCTACGAGCAGTACTTC.

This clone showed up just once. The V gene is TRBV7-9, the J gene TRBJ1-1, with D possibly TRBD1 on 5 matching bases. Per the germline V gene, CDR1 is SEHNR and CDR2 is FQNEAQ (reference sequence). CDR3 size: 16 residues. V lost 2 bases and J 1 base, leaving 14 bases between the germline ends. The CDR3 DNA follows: TGTGCCAGCAGCTTAACCTTGCACGGGGGGAACACTGAAGCTTTCTTT. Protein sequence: CASSLTLHGGNTEAFF.

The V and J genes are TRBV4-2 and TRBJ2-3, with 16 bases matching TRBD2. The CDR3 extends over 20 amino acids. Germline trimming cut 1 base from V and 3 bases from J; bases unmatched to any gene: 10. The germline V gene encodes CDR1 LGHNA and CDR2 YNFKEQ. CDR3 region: CASSQGVGTSGGAVTDTQYF. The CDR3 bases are TGTGCCAGCAGCCAAGGAGTCGGGACTAGCGGGGGGGCTGTGACAGATACGCAGTATTTT.

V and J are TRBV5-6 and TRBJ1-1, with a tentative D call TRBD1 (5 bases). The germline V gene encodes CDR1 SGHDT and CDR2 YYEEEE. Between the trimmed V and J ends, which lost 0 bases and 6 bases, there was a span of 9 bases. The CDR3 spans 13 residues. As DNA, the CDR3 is TGTGCCAGCAGCTTGGACAGGAGTCCTGAAGCTTTCTTT. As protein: CASSLDRSPEAFF.

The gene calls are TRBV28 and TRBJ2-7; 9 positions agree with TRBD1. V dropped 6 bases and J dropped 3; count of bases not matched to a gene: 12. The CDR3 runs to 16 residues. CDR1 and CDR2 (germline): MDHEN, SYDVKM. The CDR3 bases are TGTGCCAGCAGCCATAGACTTGGGACAGGGTACTACGAGCAGTACTTC. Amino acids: CASSHRLGTGYYEQYF.

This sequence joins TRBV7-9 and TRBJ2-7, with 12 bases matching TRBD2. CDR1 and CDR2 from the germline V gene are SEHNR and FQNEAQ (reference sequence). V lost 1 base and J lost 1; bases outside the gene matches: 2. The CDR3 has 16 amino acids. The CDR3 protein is CASSLGGLAGSYEQYF. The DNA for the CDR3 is TGTGCCAGCAGCTTAGGGGGACTAGCGGGTTCCTACGAGCAGTACTTC.

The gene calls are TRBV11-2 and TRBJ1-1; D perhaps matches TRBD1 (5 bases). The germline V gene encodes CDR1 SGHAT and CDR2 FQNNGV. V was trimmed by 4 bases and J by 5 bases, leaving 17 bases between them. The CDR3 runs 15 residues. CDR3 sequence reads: CASSSFQAGRTEAFF. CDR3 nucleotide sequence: TGTGCCAGCAGCTCCTTCCAGGCAGGGCGGACTGAAGCTTTCTTT.